These 25 T cell receptor beta chains came from one sample sequenced in a study of metastatic and nonmetastatic thyroid tumors. Patients were all untreated before their thyroid surgery. From the PCR reads, TCRdb re-called clones with MiXCR. The table includes approximately 65,000 clones, approximately 4% detected once. The specimen was blood. The receptors were gathered from a female donor with papillary thyroid cancer or a benign thyroid nodule (not recorded which). Some clones in this sample may be carry-over from other donors' samples.

This clone was counted ten times or more. The chain uses TRBV15 and TRBJ1-1, with D perhaps matching TRBD1 (6 bases). Germline values: CDR1 LNHNV, CDR2 YYDKDF (reference sequence). The CDR3 has 15 amino acids. V dropped 5 bases and J dropped 2 bases, with 15 bases sitting between them. CDR3 residues: CATSFTLDSNTEAFF. The CDR3 DNA follows: TGTGCCACCAGCTTTACCCTGGACAGCAACACTGAAGCTTTCTTT.

This clone has more than one count but fewer than ten. J is TRBJ1-5 and V is TRBV7-8; TRBD1 might be the D (6 bases). CDR1 is SGHVS, CDR2 FQNEAQ, per germline. V was pared by 5 bases and J by 3 bases, with 11 bases between. The CDR3 has 14 residues. The CDR3 DNA sequence: TGTGCCAGCAGCCAGGGGAGGAACAATCAGCCCCAGCATTTT. As protein: CASSQGRNNQPQHF. Filled out from reference TRBV7-8 and TRBJ1-5, the complete variable domain reads GAGVSQSPRYKVAKRGQDVALRCDPISGHVSLFWYQQALGQGPEFLTYFQNEAQLDKSGLPSDRFFAERPEGSVSTLKIQRTQQEDSAVYLCASSQGRNNQPQHFGDGTRLSIL.

At least ten counts were recorded for this clone. The genes are TRBV24-1 and TRBJ2-7; no reliable D call. The ends were cut back, 5 bases at V and 5 bases at J, with 6 bases in the middle. Per germline, CDR1 KGHDR and CDR2 SFDVKD. This CDR3 has 11 amino acids. The CDR3 loop is CATSAGNEQYF. The CDR3 DNA reads as TGTGCCACCAGTGCAGGCAACGAGCAGTACTTC.

Regarding this clone: This may be a read error: a much more frequent sequence differs by one nucleotide. The chain combines TRBV9 with TRBJ2-5, with 7 bases lining up with TRBD2. The CDR3 runs to 16 residues. CDR1 and CDR2 from the germline V gene are SGDLS and YYNGEE. The CDR3 sequence: CASSNPGLPRQETQHF. CDR3 coding DNA: TGTGCCAGCAGCAACCCGGGACTACCACGCCAAGAGACCCAGCACTTC.

This clone was detected ten times or more. The sample holds other DNA sequences that translate to the same CDR3. The J gene is TRBJ2-1, the V gene TRBV20-1, with 9 bases fitting TRBD1. The CDR3 runs 13 residues. V lost 1 base, J lost 5 bases, and 0 bases stayed unmatched. Per germline, CDR1 DFQATT and CDR2 SNEGSKA (reference sequence). This CDR3 is CSARGDRDNEQFF. CDR3 sequence (DNA): TGCAGTGCTAGAGGGGACAGGGACAATGAGCAGTTCTTC.

This chain connects TRBV12-3 or TRBV12-4 to TRBJ2-3; 14 bases map to TRBD2. The ends lost 3 bases at V and 1 base at J; junction bases unmatched: 12. This CDR3 region has 20 residues. The CDR3 coding sequence is TGTGCCAGCAGTTTCCTTAGACTAGCGGGAGGGCCATGGGGCACAGATACGCAGTATTTT. The encoded protein is CASSFLRLAGGPWGTDTQYF.

With respect to this clone: A much larger clone sits a single nucleotide away, making a read error possible. The CDR3 loop is CASIWTGTQSSYEQYF. CDR3 bases: TGTGCCAGCATCTGGACCGGGACGCAGAGCTCCTACGAGCAGTACTTC. The chain joins TRBV5-6 to TRBJ2-7; either TRBD1 or TRBD2 may fit D (5 bases each). The germline V gene encodes CDR1 SGHDT and CDR2 YYEEEE. The V end was cut by 6 bases, the J end by 0 bases, with 19 bases between. This CDR3 is built from 16 residues.

The gene calls are TRBV6-1 and TRBJ2-7; 11 bases are shared with TRBD2. The CDR3 runs 17 residues. In germline, CDR1 is MNHNS, CDR2 SASEGT. Unmatched junction bases numbered 12, after V lost 5 bases and J lost 3 bases. The CDR3 loop reads CASSLITSGGLFYEQYF. The DNA of the CDR3 is TGTGCCAGCAGTCTCATTACTAGCGGGGGCCTATTCTACGAGCAGTACTTC.

As regards this clone: A much larger clone differs by one base, so this may be a read error. The chain uses TRBV24-1 and TRBJ2-1; 11 bases agree with TRBD2. The germline CDR1 and CDR2 sequences are KGHDR and SFDVKD. This CDR3 is 17 amino acids long. The CDR3 DNA is TGTGTCACCAGCGAAACTACCCTAGCGGGAGGTGGCAATGAGCAGCTCTTC. Protein product: CVTSETTLAGGGNEQLF.

This clone was observed at least ten times. V and J are TRBV5-1 and TRBJ2-7; tentatively, D is TRBD2 (5 bases). The CDR3 consists of 13 residues. V lost 5 bases to trimming and J lost 2 bases, with 11 bases between them. In germline, CDR1 is SGHRS, CDR2 YFSETQ. The CDR3 loop is CASREDRAYEQYF. CDR3 nucleotide sequence: TGCGCCAGCAGGGAGGACCGGGCCTACGAGCAGTACTTC.

This clone was counted many times. V and J are TRBV6-1 and TRBJ2-2; D possibly matches TRBD1 or TRBD2 (6 bases each). The CDR3 runs 15 residues. Germline loops: CDR1 MNHNS, CDR2 SASEGT. V dropped 5 bases and J dropped 5 bases, with 15 bases sitting between them. CDR3 region: CASSLGGQGTGELFF. The CDR3 DNA reads TGTGCCAGCAGTTTGGGGGGCCAGGGAACCGGGGAGCTGTTTTTT.

This clone was recorded many times. The chain uses TRBV12-3 or TRBV12-4 and TRBJ2-7; tentatively, D is TRBD2 (5 bases). The CDR3 contains 12 residues. With 3 bases removed from V and 4 bases from J, the gap between germline ends came to 7 bases. CDR3 nucleotides: TGTGCCAGCAGTTTCGGGGATTACGAGCAGTACTTC. Translating gives CASSFGDYEQYF.

This clone was observed at least ten times. The J gene is TRBJ2-1, the V gene TRBV4-1; D gene unclear. Germline lookup yields CDR1 MGHRA and CDR2 YSYEKL. Between the trimmed V and J ends, which lost 2 bases and 0 bases, there was a span of 11 bases. There are 16 residues in the CDR3. The CDR3 here is CASSQLPVSSYNEQFF. The CDR3 DNA is TGCGCCAGCAGCCAACTACCGGTTAGCTCCTACAATGAGCAGTTCTTC.

This clone has ten or more counts. The chain is built from TRBV11-3 and TRBJ2-5; the match to TRBD2 covers 12 bases. V lost 3 bases, J lost 4 bases, and 6 bases stayed unmatched. Germline loops: CDR1 SGHNT, CDR2 YENEEA. The CDR3 has 16 residues. The CDR3 region is CASSFRTSGIPETQYF. CDR3 DNA: TGTGCCAGCAGCTTTCGGACTAGCGGGATTCCAGAGACCCAGTACTTC.

This clone has ten or more counts. Other DNA sequences from this sample encode an identical CDR3 as well. The chain employs TRBV12-3 or TRBV12-4 and TRBJ1-1; 8 bases are shared with TRBD1. V lost 5 bases, J lost 11 bases, and 7 bases stayed unmatched. The CDR3 loop spans 12 amino acids. The CDR3 loop is CASSARTGRAFF. For the CDR3, the DNA is TGTGCCAGCAGTGCCAGGACAGGGCGGGCTTTCTTT.

This clone occurred many times. The rearrangement links TRBV30 to TRBJ2-2, with 8 bases fitting TRBD1. Germline values: CDR1 GTSNPN, CDR2 SVGIG (reference sequence). V lost 3 bases to trimming and J lost 0 bases; unmatched junction nucleotides: 3. The CDR3 contains 15 residues. CDR3 in amino acids: CAWSPGGSNTGELFF. The DNA of the CDR3 is TGTGCCTGGAGCCCAGGGGGCTCGAACACCGGGGAGCTGTTTTTT.

In this sample, this clone turned up many times. V is TRBV5-1 and J is TRBJ1-2, with D perhaps matching TRBD1 (5 bases). V dropped 4 bases and J dropped 1 base, with 8 bases sitting between them. This CDR3 comprises 13 residues. Germline assignment: CDR1 SGHRS and CDR2 YFSETQ. CDR3 bases: TGCGCCAGCAGCATCGACAGTAACTATGGCTACACCTTC. Translating gives CASSIDSNYGYTF.

As to this clone: A single base separates this from a much larger clone, so it may be a read error. The rearrangement joins TRBV30 to TRBJ2-1, with TRBD2 matching over 11 bases. V gave up 4 bases and J gave up 7 bases; unmatched junction bases: 30. From germline, CDR1 is GTSNPN and CDR2 SVGIG (reference sequence). This CDR3 has 22 residues. CDR3 amino acids: CAWNNDFAGLVAGGPRLNEQFF. CDR3 bases: TGTGCCTGGAATAATGATTTTGCAGGATTGGTAGCGGGAGGGCCGAGGTTAAATGAGCAGTTCTTC.

CDR3 DNA: TGTGCCAGCAGTACACACGGGACAGATACGCAGTATTTT. Protein sequence: CASSTHGTDTQYF. This sequence joins TRBV28 and TRBJ2-3; unclear D gene. Trimming left V 5 bases short and J 3 bases short, with 9 bases between. The germline gives CDR1 MDHEN, CDR2 SYDVKM. CDR3 size: 13 residues.

In this sample, this clone turned up a few times. CDR3 sequence reads: CASSLGQGRDHSNQPQHF. The CDR3 DNA is TGTGCCAGCAGTTTAGGACAGGGGAGGGACCATAGCAATCAGCCCCAGCATTTT. The chain combines TRBV27 with TRBJ1-5, with TRBD1 identical over 9 bases. With 2 bases clipped from V and 0 bases from J, the junction kept 8 bases outside the gene matches. Germline CDR1 reads MNHEY; CDR2 reads SMNVEV (reference sequence). The CDR3 contains 18 residues.

This clone was counted ten times or more. This sequence joins TRBV28 and TRBJ1-4; 8 bases fit TRBD1. The CDR3 spans 14 residues. The germline V gene encodes CDR1 MDHEN and CDR2 SYDVKM. With 4 bases clipped from V and 7 bases from J, the junction kept 5 bases outside the gene matches. Here the CDR3 reads CASSSSDRVEKLFF. The CDR3 DNA follows: TGTGCCAGCAGTTCCTCGGACAGGGTTGAAAAACTGTTTTTT.

The rearrangement uses TRBV11-3 and TRBJ2-7; 10 bases match TRBD2. V gave up 4 bases and J gave up 9 bases; unmatched junction bases: 6. Germline V gene data show CDR1 as SGHNT and CDR2 as YENEEA. The CDR3 is made up of 13 amino acids. The CDR3 DNA is TGTGCCAGCAGCTCCACTAGCGGGAATACGCAGTACTTC. It translates to CASSSTSGNTQYF.

This clone has a count of ten or more. The chain combines TRBV11-1 with TRBJ2-7; possible D gene TRBD1, 6 bases. Trimming stripped 5 bases from V and 1 base from J, with 9 bases between. The germline gives CDR1 SGHAT, CDR2 FQDESV (reference sequence). This CDR3 spans 13 amino acids. CDR3 in DNA: TGTGCCAGCAGCCCGGACAGTTCCTACGAGCAGTACTTC. This encodes CASSPDSSYEQYF.

This clone was counted only a few times. The chain links TRBV6-1 to TRBJ1-5; TRBD1 might be the D (5 bases). The CDR3 length is 15 residues. Germline CDR1 reads MNHNS; CDR2 reads SASEGT. Trimming took off 2 bases at V and 4 bases at J, with 12 bases between the two ends. This CDR3 is CASSEFWGENQPQHF. The DNA for the CDR3 is TGTGCCAGCAGTGAATTCTGGGGGGAGAATCAGCCCCAGCATTTT.

There are many counts of this clone. This rearrangement joins TRBV19 to TRBJ1-6; TRBD1 agrees at 9 bases. Per germline, CDR1 LNHDA and CDR2 SQIVND (reference sequence). The J segment lost 10 bases and the V segment lost 2 bases, leaving 12 bases of the junction unmatched. The CDR3 consists of 17 residues. Here the CDR3 DNA reads TGTGCCAGTAGTATAATATCCAAAGGACAGGGGAGGTCACCCCTCCACTTT. Translation gives CASSIISKGQGRSPLHF.